These 2 T cell receptor beta chains share one sample of origin, sequenced in a study of shared clonotypes between healthy human individuals. This table comes from immunoSEQ multiplex PCR, and its TCRdb copy is limited to in-frame clones, with some not included. There are about 2.1 million clones in the sample; 93% occur only once, and more than 1.5% lies in the top ten. CD45RO-negative cells were positively selected for CCR7, leaving out terminally differentiated effector memory CD45RA+ cells. The sample consisted of naive CD8+ T cells from PBMCs. These receptors were collected from a man aged 18 to 29 in good health. Some clones in this sample may be carry-over from other donors' samples.

This chain joins TRBV9 and TRBJ1-4; D remains unclear. This CDR3 region has 15 residues. With 4 bases removed from V and 0 bases from J, the gap between germline ends came to 10 bases. The germline CDR1 and CDR2 sequences are SGDLS and YYNGEE. CDR3 DNA sequence: TGTGCCAGCAGCCCCCCGGACGCAACTAATGAAAAACTGTTTTTT. As protein: CASSPPDATNEKLFF. Together with reference TRBV9 and TRBJ1-4, the CDR3 gives the full variable domain: DSGVTQTPKHLITATGQRVTLRCSPRSGDLSVYWYQQSLDQGLQFLIQYYNGEERAKGNILERFSAQQFPDLHSELNLSSLELGDSALYFCASSPPDATNEKLFFGSGTQLSVL.

The gene calls are TRBV13 and TRBJ2-3, with 11 bases lining up with TRBD2. The CDR3 totals 16 residues. The germline CDR1 and CDR2 sequences are PRHDT and FYEKMQ (reference sequence). V lost 5 bases and J lost 3; bases outside the gene matches: 7. DNA of the CDR3: TGTGCCAGCAGCCCGGGACTAGCGGAGGGAACAGATACGCAGTATTTT. Its protein product is CASSPGLAEGTDTQYF. The variable domain in full, completed from reference TRBV13 and TRBJ2-3, reads AAGVIQSPRHLIKEKRETATLKCYPIPRHDTVYWYQQGPGQDPQFLISFYEKMQSDKGSIPDRFSAQQFSDYHSELNMSSLELGDSALYFCASSPGLAEGTDTQYFGPGTRLTVL.